The rows below give T cell receptor beta chains drawn from one sample of a study of identical twins. TCRdb re-called the 5' RACE reads with MiXCR, one entry per CDR3 protein. Among 1.5 million or so distinct CDR3 sequences listed, under 35% were seen once. Sequencing was done on a sample of cord blood. Receptors were obtained from a newborn girl in good health. CDR3s include the opening cysteine and the closing phenylalanine or tryptophan. The order of the fields is V gene, clone size, J gene, CDR3 length, D gene, CDR3 DNA, CDR3 protein. D genes are given only for firm matches. Clone size is stated in some rows and not others, as once, few, many or a class when expanded.

>TRBV11-2|few|TRBJ1-2|15|TRBD1
TGTGCCAGCAGCTCGGGTCCGGACAGGGTCTATGGCTACACCTTC
CASSSGPDRVYGYTF
>TRBV12-3/TRBV12-4|many|TRBJ2-7|14|TRBD2
TGTGCCAGCAGCTTAACTAGCGGGAGATCCGAGCAGTACTTC
CASSLTSGRSEQYF
>TRBV27|few|TRBJ2-4|16|.
TGTGCCAGCAGTTTAAGAGGACAGTTCTCCAAAAACATTCAGTACTTC
CASSLRGQFSKNIQYF
>TRBV6-6|.|TRBJ1-1|15|.
TGTGCCACCATCTCAATGGGACTCCTGAACACTGAAGCTTTCTTT
CATISMGLLNTEAFF
>TRBV7-2|.|TRBJ2-6|17|TRBD2
TGTGCCAGCAGCTCCTCGGGGAGGGCATATGGGCCCAACGTCCTGACTTTC
CASSSSGRAYGPNVLTF
>TRBV11-2|.|TRBJ1-5|15|TRBD1
TGTGCCAGCAGCAAGACCGGGACAGGCTATCAGCCCCAGCATTTT
CASSKTGTGYQPQHF
>TRBV28|.|TRBJ2-2|17|TRBD2
TGTGCCAGCAGTTTATACCCGGGACTAGCGGGTACCGGGGAGCTGTTTTTT
CASSLYPGLAGTGELFF
>TRBV28|many|TRBJ2-5|14|TRBD1
TGTGCCAGCAGTTTGACAGGGATGGCGGAGACCCAGTACTTC
CASSLTGMAETQYF
>TRBV11-1|.|TRBJ1-1|13|.
TGTGCCAGCAGCCCTGACAGGTCTGCTGAAGCTTTCTTT
CASSPDRSAEAFF
>TRBV7-2|few|TRBJ2-7|16|TRBD2
TGTGCCAGCAGCTTAGGACTAGCGGGGAGTCTCTACGAGCAGTACTTC
CASSLGLAGSLYEQYF
>TRBV4-1|few|TRBJ1-1|15|.
TGCGCCAGCAGCCAAGCGACAAACCCGAACACTGAAGCTTTCTTT
CASSQATNPNTEAFF
>TRBV29-1|.|TRBJ2-1|11|.
TGCAGCGTTGGAGGATACGATGAGCAGTTCTTC
CSVGGYDEQFF
>TRBV9|few|TRBJ2-1|17|TRBD2
TGTGCCAGCAGCTCCCGGACTAGCGTCACCCGGGGGAATGAGCAGTTCTTC
CASSSRTSVTRGNEQFF
>TRBV21-1|.|TRBJ2-1|15|.
TGTGCCAGCAGCAAAGTCGGGCGGGAGAGAAATGAGCAGTTCTTC
CASSKVGRERNEQFF
>TRBV4-1|.|TRBJ2-5|16|TRBD2
TGCGCCAGCAGCCACCAAACTAGCGGGAGGGCCGCTGAGCAGTACTTC
CASSHQTSGRAAEQYF
>TRBV5-1|many|TRBJ2-1|17|TRBD2
TGCGCCAGCAGCGAAGCCCCGGGACTAGAGTTTTCCCATGAGCAGTTCTTC
CASSEAPGLEFSHEQFF
>TRBV2|.|TRBJ1-2|11|TRBD1
TGTGCCAGCACCGGGACAGGTGGCTACACCTTC
CASTGTGGYTF
>TRBV24-1|.|TRBJ1-1|14|TRBD1
TGTGCCACCAGTGATCAAGGACAGGGGGGTGAAGCTTTCTTT
CATSDQGQGGEAFF
>TRBV12-3/TRBV12-4|.|TRBJ2-1|16|.
TGTGCCAGCAGTTTAAGATTAGAAGTGCGAGACAATGAGCAGTTCTTC
CASSLRLEVRDNEQFF
>TRBV28|.|TRBJ2-1|14|.
TGTGCCAGCAGTCTGGGAAAAGCCTACAATGAGCAGTTCTTC
CASSLGKAYNEQFF
>TRBV20-1|few|TRBJ2-1|14|TRBD2
TGCAGTGCTAGGTTAGCGGGGGGAGAAGCTGAGCAGTTCTTC
CSARLAGGEAEQFF
>TRBV6-5|few|TRBJ2-7|13|.
TGTGCCAGCAGTTACTCACGAGGGGTCGAGCAGTACTTC
CASSYSRGVEQYF
>TRBV20-1|.|TRBJ2-4|13|TRBD2
TGCAGTGCTCCGGAAGCGGGAACCAGTGAGCAGTACTTC
CSAPEAGTSEQYF
>TRBV21-1|.|TRBJ2-3|13|.
TGTGCCAGCAGCAAAGAGGGGCCAGATACGCAGTATTTT
CASSKEGPDTQYF
>TRBV20-1|few|TRBJ1-2|14|TRBD1
TGCAGTGCTAGGACAGGGGGCCGTAACTATGGCTACACCTTC
CSARTGGRNYGYTF
>TRBV20-1|.|TRBJ2-7|16|TRBD1
TGCAGTGCTAGAGGGCCGGGACAGGGGGTTTCCTACGAGCAGTACTTC
CSARGPGQGVSYEQYF
>TRBV7-2|few|TRBJ1-1|16|.
TGTGCCAGCAGCCCCGAGGCGACAGGTTTGATAACTGAAGCTTTCTTT
CASSPEATGLITEAFF
>TRBV2|.|TRBJ2-1|16|TRBD2
TGTGCCAGCAGCCCCGGAACAGCCGGGAGGGGCAATGAGCAGTTCTTC
CASSPGTAGRGNEQFF
>TRBV12-3/TRBV12-4|many|TRBJ2-5|15|TRBD2
TGTGCCAGCAGTTCTCAGGGACTAGCCCAAGAGACCCAGTACTTC
CASSSQGLAQETQYF
>TRBV6-1|few|TRBJ1-2|15|.
TGTGCCAGCAGTGAAACGATTAGGGTCAACTATGGCTACACCTTC
CASSETIRVNYGYTF
>TRBV10-3|.|TRBJ2-3|12|.
TGTGCCACGAAGGGGCAGGGAGATACGCAGTATTTT
CATKGQGDTQYF
>TRBV11-2|.|TRBJ1-2|15|.
TGTGCCAGCAGCTTAGATAGGGCAGGGTATGATGGCTACACCTTC
CASSLDRAGYDGYTF
>TRBV20-1|.|TRBJ1-4|14|.
TGCAGTGCTAGATCCGACGGAAATAATGAAAAACTGTTTTTT
CSARSDGNNEKLFF
>TRBV29-1|.|TRBJ2-1|12|.
TGCAGCGTTTGGGTAATCCGGAATGAGCAGTTCTTC
CSVWVIRNEQFF
>TRBV12-3/TRBV12-4|once|TRBJ2-7|16|.
TGTGCCAGCAGTCTTGGTTTGACTCGCTCCTACAATGAGCAGTACTTC
CASSLGLTRSYNEQYF
>TRBV7-2|few|TRBJ1-2|13|TRBD1
TGTGCCAGCAGAACCGGGACAGGCTATGGCTACACCTTC
CASRTGTGYGYTF
>TRBV20-1|few|TRBJ1-2|14|.
TGCAGTGCTAGAGAAGCGGTCAGACTCTATGGCTACACCTTC
CSAREAVRLYGYTF
>TRBV18|few|TRBJ1-4|12|.
TGTGCCAGCTCACACCGGGACAAACAACTGTTTTTT
CASSHRDKQLFF
>TRBV29-1|many|TRBJ2-7|13|TRBD1
TGCAGCGGGCGACAGGGTATAGGCTACGAGCAGTACTTC
CSGRQGIGYEQYF
>TRBV7-9|.|TRBJ1-2|16|.
TGTGCCAGCAGCTTAGTCGCATTGCCAGGGGCCCGAGGCCACACCTTC
CASSLVALPGARGHTF
>TRBV2|.|TRBJ1-5|14|.
TGTGCCAGCAAGTACGACAGGTTAAATCAGCCCCAGCATTTT
CASKYDRLNQPQHF
>TRBV7-8|.|TRBJ2-3|16|TRBD2
TGTGCCAGCAGCTTAGTTAGTAGCGGGAGTGCAGATACGCAGTATTTT
CASSLVSSGSADTQYF